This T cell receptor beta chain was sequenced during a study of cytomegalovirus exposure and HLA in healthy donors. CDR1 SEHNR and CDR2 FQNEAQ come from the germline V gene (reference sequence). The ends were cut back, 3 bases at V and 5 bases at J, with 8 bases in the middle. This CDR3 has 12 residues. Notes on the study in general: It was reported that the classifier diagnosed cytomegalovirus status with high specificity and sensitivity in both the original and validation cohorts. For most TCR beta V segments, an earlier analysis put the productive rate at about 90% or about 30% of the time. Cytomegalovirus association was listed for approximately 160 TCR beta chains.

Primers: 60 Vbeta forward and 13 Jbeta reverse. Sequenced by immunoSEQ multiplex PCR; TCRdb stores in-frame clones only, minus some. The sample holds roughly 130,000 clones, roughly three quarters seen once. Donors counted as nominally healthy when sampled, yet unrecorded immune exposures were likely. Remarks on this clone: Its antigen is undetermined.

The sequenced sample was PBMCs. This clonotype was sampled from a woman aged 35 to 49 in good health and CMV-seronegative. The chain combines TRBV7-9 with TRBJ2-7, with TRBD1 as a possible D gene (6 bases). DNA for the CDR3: TGTGCCAGCAGCTTCAGGGGAGACGAGCAGTACTTC. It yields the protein CASSFRGDEQYF.